The 10 T cell receptor beta chains below come from one sample, sequenced in a study of blood T cell repertoires in COVID-19. The repertoire was sequenced with immunoSEQ multiplex PCR; TCRdb's copy has only in-frame clones and lacks some. This sample has about 170,000 clones, with around 80% found just once. The sample consisted of peripheral blood. The receptor source for this set is a woman in her 70s who had recovered from COVID-19.

The CDR3 loop is CASTFTSTDTQYF. The CDR3 nucleotides read TGTGCCAGCACCTTCACTAGCACAGATACGCAGTATTTT. The V and J genes are TRBV28 and TRBJ2-3, with no clear D. CDR1 and CDR2 from the germline V gene are MDHEN and SYDVKM. Trimming removed 7 bases from V and 0 bases from J, with 8 bases in between. There are 13 residues in the CDR3.

The rearrangement joins TRBV30 to TRBJ2-1; 12 bases line up with TRBD2. Germline V gene sequence: CDR1 GTSNPN, CDR2 SVGIG (reference sequence). The CDR3 consists of 14 residues. V was clipped by 5 bases and J by 9 bases; unmatched bases: 8. DNA of the CDR3: TGTGCCTGGTCTAGCGGGAGGGCCGGTGCTGAGCAGTTCTTC. Translating gives CAWSSGRAGAEQFF.

This sequence joins TRBV6-5 and TRBJ2-5; tentatively, D is TRBD1 (6 bases). CDR1 and CDR2 from the germline V gene are MNHEY and SVGAGI. There are 12 residues in the CDR3. V shed 5 bases and J shed 13 bases, with 17 bases lying between them. This chain's CDR3 is CASSRTGFGGYF. DNA of the CDR3: TGTGCCAGCAGTCGTACAGGGTTTGGGGGGTACTTC.

This chain links TRBV5-1 with TRBJ1-2; D is unresolved. The CDR3 covers 14 residues. The germline V gene encodes CDR1 SGHRS and CDR2 YFSETQ. V lost 1 base and J lost 4, with 11 bases in between. In DNA, the CDR3 is TGCGCCAGCAGCTTGTCGGTTGGTGGCTATGGCTACACCTTC. Translation: CASSLSVGGYGYTF.

V and J are TRBV2 and TRBJ2-1, with 8 bases aligning to TRBD2. The CDR3 has 15 residues. Germline V gene data show CDR1 as SNHLY and CDR2 as FYNNEI. Losses at the gene ends were 4 bases for V and 4 bases for J; bases not matched to a gene: 6. The CDR3 loop is CASSAEASGYNEQFF. CDR3 bases: TGTGCCAGCAGTGCGGAGGCTAGCGGGTACAATGAGCAGTTCTTC.

This clone was detected a few times. The rearrangement joins TRBV5-6 to TRBJ1-6; D is unclear. Germline V gives CDR1 SGHDT, CDR2 YYEEEE. The length of the CDR3 is 14 residues. V dropped 0 bases and J dropped 2 bases, with 3 bases sitting between them. This CDR3 reads CASSLDTYNSPLHF. DNA of the CDR3: TGTGCCAGCAGCTTGGACACCTATAATTCACCCCTCCACTTT.

This chain links TRBV7-2 with TRBJ1-1; the match to TRBD1 covers 7 bases. The CDR3 spans 13 residues. The germline gives CDR1 SGHTA, CDR2 FQGNSA. V lost 7 bases and J lost 5; bases outside the gene matches: 7. CDR3 sequence (DNA): TGTGCCAGCAACCGAAGGGGGCGGACTGAAGCTTTCTTT. Its translation is CASNRRGRTEAFF.

This clone is a singleton in its sample. The rearrangement uses TRBV7-3 and TRBJ2-1; 8 bases fit TRBD2. From germline, CDR1 is SGHTA and CDR2 FQGTGA. The CDR3 is made up of 12 amino acids. The V and J ends lost 5 bases and 9 bases, in that order; junction bases with no gene match: 3. CDR3 protein: CASSPGGFEQFF. CDR3 nucleotide sequence: TGTGCCAGCAGCCCGGGGGGGTTTGAGCAGTTCTTC.

This clone has only one observation. The chain has TRBV7-7 and TRBJ2-1, with TRBD1 as a possible D gene (6 bases). The CDR3 has 14 amino acids. Germline CDR1 reads SSHAT; CDR2 reads FNYEAQ (reference sequence). The ends were cut back, 1 base at V and 5 bases at J, with 9 bases in the middle. The CDR3 region is CASSLGTANNEQFF. CDR3 in DNA: TGTGCCAGCAGCTTAGGGACAGCCAACAATGAGCAGTTCTTC.

The V gene is TRBV6-6, the J gene TRBJ1-6; 10 bases map to TRBD1. From germline, CDR1 is MNHNY and CDR2 SVGAGI (reference sequence). V trimming: 5 bases; J trimming: 9 bases; junction bases outside the gene matches: 13. CDR3 length: 17 amino acids. CDR3 coding DNA: TGTGCCAGCAGTCAACTCAGGGGACAGGGGTGGGGTTCACCCCTCCACTTT. Its protein is CASSQLRGQGWGSPLHF.